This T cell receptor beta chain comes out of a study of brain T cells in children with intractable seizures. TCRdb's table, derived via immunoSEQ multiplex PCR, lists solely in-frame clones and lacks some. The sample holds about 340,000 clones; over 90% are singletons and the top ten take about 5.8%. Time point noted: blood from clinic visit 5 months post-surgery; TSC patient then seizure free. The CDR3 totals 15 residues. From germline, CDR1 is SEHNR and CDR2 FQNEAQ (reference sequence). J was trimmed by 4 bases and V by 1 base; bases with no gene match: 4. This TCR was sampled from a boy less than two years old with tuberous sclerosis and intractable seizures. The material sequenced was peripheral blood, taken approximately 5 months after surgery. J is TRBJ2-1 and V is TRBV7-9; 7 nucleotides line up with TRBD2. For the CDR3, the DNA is TGTGCCAGCAGCTTAGGACTAGCCCGTTACAATGAGCAGTTCTTC. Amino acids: CASSLGLARYNEQFF.